These T cell receptor beta chains were read from a single sample in a study of T cell changes during pregnancy in multiple sclerosis. TCRdb's table, derived via immunoSEQ multiplex PCR, lists solely in-frame clones and lacks some. This sample carries about 36,000 clones, almost 95% of them seen once, and the ten largest clones take about 0.4%. Source: CD4+ T cells from peripheral blood mononuclear cells, taken in the third trimester of pregnancy. These receptors all come from a female donor in good health, enrolled as a control in a pregnancy study. Each CDR3 is given with its conserved first and last residue. A D gene is named only where the DNA matches it firmly. Clone size, where shown, is once, few, many, or a class for clones that have expanded.

clone_size	v_call	d_call	j_call	cdr3_aa	cdr3_nt
NA	TRBV5-1	TRBD1	TRBJ1-1	CASSGQGGNTEAFF	TGCGCCAGTTCTGGACAGGGCGGGAACACTGAAGCTTTCTTT
NA	TRBV4-1	TRBD2	TRBJ2-3	CASSQDQLAGGGDTQYF	TGCGCCAGCAGCCAAGATCAACTAGCGGGGGGTGGAGATACGCAGTATTTT
NA	TRBV6-6	TRBD1	TRBJ2-7	CASSPRTGTPYEQYF	TGTGCCAGCAGTCCCCGGACAGGGACCCCCTACGAGCAGTACTTC
NA	TRBV2	NA	TRBJ2-2	CASSEGDNRAGELFF	TGTGCCAGCAGTGAGGGGGACAACAGGGCCGGGGAGCTGTTTTTT
NA	TRBV27	NA	TRBJ1-1	CASSYDRLYTEAFF	TGTGCCAGCAGTTACGACAGGCTATACACTGAAGCTTTCTTT
NA	TRBV7-8	NA	TRBJ2-7	CASSFLNEQYF	TGTGCCAGCAGCTTTCTAAACGAGCAGTACTTC
NA	TRBV4-1	TRBD1	TRBJ1-4	CASSGPGQGASKLFF	TGCGCCAGCAGCGGACCGGGACAGGGGGCGAGTAAACTGTTTTTT
NA	TRBV7-9	NA	TRBJ2-3	CASSHWARPTDTQYF	TGTGCCAGCAGCCATTGGGCCCGGCCGACAGATACGCAGTATTTT
NA	TRBV2	TRBD1	TRBJ1-6	CASSAIGGASSYNSPLHF	TGTGCCAGCAGTGCCATAGGGGGCGCGAGCTCCTATAATTCACCCCTCCACTTT
NA	TRBV7-3	TRBD1	TRBJ2-3	CASSTGTGDTDTQYF	TGTGCCAGCTCTACCGGGACAGGAGACACAGATACGCAGTATTTT
NA	TRBV9	TRBD1	TRBJ1-4	CASSVAPQGLNEKLFF	TGTGCCAGCAGCGTAGCCCCACAGGGGTTGAATGAAAAACTGTTTTTT
NA	TRBV4-3	NA	TRBJ2-2	CASSQDIGSGGSGELFF	TGCGCCAGCAGCCAAGATATCGGATCAGGTGGTTCCGGGGAGCTGTTTTTT
NA	TRBV6-1	TRBD1	TRBJ1-1	CASSDGTGGGTEAFF	TGTGCCAGCAGTGACGGGACAGGGGGAGGTACTGAAGCTTTCTTT
NA	TRBV19	TRBD1	TRBJ1-1	CASSTLPGQRNTEAFF	TGTGCCAGTAGTACATTACCGGGACAGAGGAACACTGAAGCTTTCTTT
NA	TRBV9	NA	TRBJ2-7	CASNPAGNYEQYF	TGTGCCAGCAACCCCGCGGGGAACTACGAGCAGTACTTC
NA	TRBV11-2	TRBD1	TRBJ2-7	CASSLGGRTGGHEQYF	TGTGCCAGCAGCTTAGGCGGGCGGACAGGGGGGCACGAGCAGTACTTC
few	TRBV18	NA	TRBJ2-3	CASSPTRGIADTQYF	TGTGCCAGCTCTCCGACAAGGGGGATAGCAGATACGCAGTATTTT
NA	TRBV5-1	TRBD1	TRBJ1-3	CASSWAGTGGSSGNTIYF	TGCGCCAGCAGCTGGGCCGGGACAGGGGGCAGCTCTGGAAACACCATATATTTT
NA	TRBV4-2	NA	TRBJ1-6	CASSQEVGLLNSPLHF	TGTGCCAGCAGCCAAGAAGTGGGACTCCTAAATTCACCCCTCCACTTT
NA	TRBV19	TRBD1	TRBJ1-5	CASGDSHQPQHF	TGTGCCAGCGGGGACAGCCACCAGCCCCAGCATTTT
once	TRBV6-5	NA	TRBJ2-7	CASKSWGQNTYEQYF	TGTGCCAGCAAAAGCTGGGGGCAGAATACCTACGAGCAGTACTTC
NA	TRBV6-6	TRBD1	TRBJ1-2	CASRLQTGNYGYTF	TGTGCCAGCAGACTTCAGACAGGGAACTATGGCTACACCTTC
once	TRBV28	NA	TRBJ1-4	CASRLPGVEKLFF	TGTGCCAGCAGGTTACCAGGGGTCGAAAAACTGTTTTTT
few	TRBV4-2	TRBD1	TRBJ1-1	CASSARQGRNTEAFF	TGTGCCAGCAGCGCCCGACAGGGTCGGAACACTGAAGCTTTCTTT
NA	TRBV25-1	TRBD1	TRBJ1-1	CASTQGQGAFF	TGTGCCAGCACCCAGGGACAGGGGGCTTTCTTT
NA	TRBV19	NA	TRBJ1-2	CASSFRGDYGYTF	TGTGCCAGTAGTTTCCGGGGGGACTATGGCTACACCTTC
NA	TRBV5-4	TRBD1	TRBJ1-1	CASSSTGTGGAEAFF	TGTGCCAGCAGCAGTACCGGGACAGGTGGGGCCGAAGCTTTCTTT
NA	TRBV4-1	TRBD2	TRBJ2-1	CASSQEAVGLAGGYYEQFF	TGCGCCAGCAGCCAAGAGGCGGTGGGTCTAGCGGGGGGTTATTATGAGCAGTTCTTC
NA	TRBV6-5	NA	TRBJ2-3	CASSYDSSRTDTQYF	TGTGCCAGCAGTTACGACAGTTCTCGCACAGATACGCAGTATTTT
NA	TRBV19	NA	TRBJ1-5	CASSRTLGQPQHF	TGTGCCAGTAGTAGGACACTGGGACAGCCCCAGCATTTT
once	TRBV5-6	TRBD1	TRBJ1-1	CASSLRLRGQGVFF	TGTGCCAGCAGCTTGAGACTCCGCGGACAGGGGGTTTTCTTT
NA	TRBV7-2	TRBD1	TRBJ1-2	CASRRNRGEVANYGYTF	TGTGCCAGCAGGCGCAACAGGGGGGAGGTAGCTAACTATGGCTACACCTTC
once	TRBV5-4	TRBD1	TRBJ1-6	CASRGRGQNSPLHF	TGTGCCAGCAGGGGCAGGGGGCAGAATTCACCCCTCCACTTT
NA	TRBV7-9	NA	TRBJ2-3	CASSFSPGEGTDTQYF	TGTGCCAGCAGCTTCTCACCCGGGGAGGGCACAGATACGCAGTATTTT
NA	TRBV5-4	NA	TRBJ2-1	CASSLARYNEQFF	TGTGCCAGCAGCTTGGCCAGATACAATGAGCAGTTCTTC
NA	TRBV28	NA	TRBJ2-1	CASSPGGAPNYNEQFF	TGTGCCAGCAGTCCCGGCGGGGCACCCAACTACAATGAGCAGTTCTTC
NA	TRBV7-9	TRBD1	TRBJ1-2	CASMQTQGKGYGYTF	TGTGCCAGCATGCAAACACAGGGGAAGGGGTATGGCTACACCTTC
NA	TRBV7-2	NA	TRBJ1-5	CASSRGGSFNQPQHF	TGTGCCAGCAGCCGGGGGGGCAGTTTTAATCAGCCCCAGCATTTT
once	TRBV19	TRBD1	TRBJ2-1	CASRVVPGQGNEQFF	TGTGCCAGTCGGGTTGTGCCGGGACAGGGAAATGAGCAGTTCTTC
NA	TRBV5-1	TRBD1	TRBJ2-5	CASSSSGQAKETQYF	TGCGCCAGCAGCTCCTCGGGACAGGCTAAAGAGACCCAGTACTTC